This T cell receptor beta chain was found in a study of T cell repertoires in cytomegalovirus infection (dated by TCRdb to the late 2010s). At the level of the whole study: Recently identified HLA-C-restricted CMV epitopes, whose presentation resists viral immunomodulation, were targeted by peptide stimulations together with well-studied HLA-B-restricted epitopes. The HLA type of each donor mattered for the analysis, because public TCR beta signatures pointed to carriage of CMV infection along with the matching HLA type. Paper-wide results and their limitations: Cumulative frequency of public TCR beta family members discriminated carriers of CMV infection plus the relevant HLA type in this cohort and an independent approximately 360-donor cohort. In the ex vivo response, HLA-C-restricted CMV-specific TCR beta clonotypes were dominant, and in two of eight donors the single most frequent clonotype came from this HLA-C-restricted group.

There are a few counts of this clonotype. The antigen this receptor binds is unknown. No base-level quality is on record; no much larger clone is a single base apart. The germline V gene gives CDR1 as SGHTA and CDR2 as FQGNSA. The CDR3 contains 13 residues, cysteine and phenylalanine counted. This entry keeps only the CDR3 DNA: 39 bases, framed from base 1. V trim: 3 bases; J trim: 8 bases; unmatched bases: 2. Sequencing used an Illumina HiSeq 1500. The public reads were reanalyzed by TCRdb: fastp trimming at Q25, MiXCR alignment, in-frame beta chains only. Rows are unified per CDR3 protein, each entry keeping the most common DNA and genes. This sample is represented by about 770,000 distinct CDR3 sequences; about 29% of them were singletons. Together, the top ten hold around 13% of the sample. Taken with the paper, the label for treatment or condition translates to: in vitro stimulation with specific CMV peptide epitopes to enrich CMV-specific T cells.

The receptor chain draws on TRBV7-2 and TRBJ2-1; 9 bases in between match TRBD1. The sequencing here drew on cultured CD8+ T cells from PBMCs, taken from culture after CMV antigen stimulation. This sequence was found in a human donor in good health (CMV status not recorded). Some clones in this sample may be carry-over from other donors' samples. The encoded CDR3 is CASSFWTGDEQFF. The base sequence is TGTGCCAGCAGCTTTTGGACAGGGGATGAGCAGTTCTTC.